A single TCR beta chain is shown here with its context. The target antigen is unknown. This sample stems from a study of T cell responses to AZD1222 COVID-19 vaccine. Study-level points and caveats: Baseline seropositivity characterized only six or seven AZD1222 recipients. In a largely white British group with more females than males, clonal diversity was possibly underestimated. CD4 TCRs covered the whole spike, strongest at regions 160-218 and 743-854.

Trimming cost V 4 bases and J 5 bases, with 6 bases left between them. The CDR3 is made up of 12 amino acids. CDR1 is SGDLS and CDR2 is YYNGEE in the germline V gene. Some clones are missing from TCRdb's copy, which holds only in-frame ones; the method was immunoSEQ multiplex PCR. The table lists about 88,000 clones, about 90% of them singletons. The chain recombines TRBV9 with TRBJ2-2; the D gene is possibly TRBD2 (5 bases). This TCR came from an adult in good health. The sample in question was peripheral blood, obtained on day 0 of AZD1222 vaccination. The CDR3 spells CASSPGTGELFF. DNA of the CDR3: TGTGCCAGCAGCCCGGGGACCGGGGAGCTGTTTTTT.